Below, 17 T cell receptor beta chains from the same sample are listed, as sequenced in a study of control samples from healthy donors and cancer patients. The assay was immunoSEQ multiplex PCR, and TCRdb's table has in-frame clones only and misses some. The sample contains more than 85,000 clones, 92% of which appear only once. Source material: blood. The receptors were gathered from a woman aged 18-35 years in good health.

V is TRBV7-9 and J is TRBJ1-1, with D possibly TRBD1 on 5 matching bases. Trimming removed 1 base from V and 5 bases from J, with 14 bases in between. CDR1 is SEHNR and CDR2 is FQNEAQ in the germline V gene (reference sequence). The CDR3 contains 15 residues. The CDR3 protein is CASSLVSGYRTEAFF. Here the CDR3 DNA reads TGTGCCAGCAGCTTAGTCTCAGGGTATCGAACTGAAGCTTTCTTT.

This clone showed up just once. This sequence joins TRBV24-1 and TRBJ2-2; tentatively, D is TRBD1 (5 bases). The CDR3 contains 16 residues. Germline-derived CDR1 and CDR2 are KGHDR and SFDVKD. V lost 4 bases and J lost 2, with 13 bases in between. The CDR3 DNA reads as TGTGCCACCAGTGACTTCGGACACCTCAACACCGGGGAGCTGTTTTTT. Its translation: CATSDFGHLNTGELFF.

This clone turned up a few times. The chain has TRBV24-1 and TRBJ1-4, with TRBD1 matching over 7 bases. Germline V lookup: CDR1 KGHDR, CDR2 SFDVKD. This CDR3 contains 13 residues. V lost 5 bases and J lost 10; bases outside the gene matches: 6. The CDR3 is CATSGDRDGKLFF. In DNA form, the CDR3 reads TGTGCCACCAGTGGTGACAGGGACGGAAAACTGTTTTTT.

Here the CDR3 DNA reads TGTGCCAGCAGCCCAGGGACAGAGTTTTGGTATGGCTACACCTTC. Protein product: CASSPGTEFWYGYTF. The rearrangement joins TRBV7-8 to TRBJ1-2, with TRBD1 identical over 7 bases. Trimming removed 5 bases from V and 5 bases from J; junction bases left unmatched: 11. In germline, CDR1 is SGHVS, CDR2 FQNEAQ. The CDR3 contains 15 residues.

The chain recombines TRBV11-2 with TRBJ1-2; D is perhaps TRBD1 (5 bases). CDR3 length: 16 amino acids. Trimming stripped 0 bases from V and 4 bases from J, with 15 bases between. Germline values: CDR1 SGHAT, CDR2 FQNNGV. CDR3 sequence (DNA): TGTGCCAGCAGCTTAGATCCCGGGGCTAGTAGCTATGGCTACACCTTC. It yields the protein CASSLDPGASSYGYTF.

The chain has TRBV10-1 and TRBJ2-2; a weak D match, TRBD1 (5 bases). The CDR3 is 13 amino acids. Trimming stripped 10 bases from V and 7 bases from J, with 16 bases between. The germline gives CDR1 WNHNN, CDR2 SYGVQD (reference sequence). The DNA for the CDR3 is TGCGCCACTTCCCTCAGGGTTGGCGGGGAGCTGTTTTTT. Its translation: CATSLRVGGELFF.

The V call is TRBV11-3, the J call TRBJ2-7; D is ambiguous. Germline V CDR1 and CDR2: SGHNT, YENEEA. CDR3 length: 15 residues. Trimming pared 0 bases from V and 0 bases from J, leaving 9 bases between. Written as DNA, the CDR3 is TGTGCCAGCAGCTTAGATCCGGCTTCCTCCTACGAGCAGTACTTC. Translating it yields CASSLDPASSYEQYF.

The chain couples TRBV30 to TRBJ1-3; 10 bases match TRBD1. CDR1 is GTSNPN, CDR2 SVGIG, per germline (reference sequence). J lost 2 bases, V lost 3 bases, and 4 bases had no gene match. This CDR3 is built from 15 residues. CDR3 sequence (DNA): TGTGCCTGGAGCCGAGGGACAGGGGCTGGAAACACCATATATTTT. Translated: CAWSRGTGAGNTIYF. Full variable domain (outside the CDR3, taken from reference TRBV30 and TRBJ1-3): SQTIHQWPATLVQPVGSPLSLECTVEGTSNPNLYWYRQAAGRGLQLLFYSVGIGQISSEVPQNLSASRPQDRQFILSSKKLLLSDSGFYLCAWSRGTGAGNTIYFGEGSWLTVV.

The rearrangement uses TRBV7-9 and TRBJ1-2; no clear D gene. The V end was cut by 4 bases, the J end by 0 bases, with 9 bases between. CDR1 and CDR2 (germline): SEHNR, FQNEAQ (reference sequence). This CDR3 spans 14 amino acids. This chain's CDR3 is CASSSPGTNYGYTF. For the CDR3, the DNA is TGTGCCAGCAGCTCACCCGGGACTAACTATGGCTACACCTTC.

The rearrangement links TRBV2 to TRBJ1-1; possible D gene TRBD1, 5 bases. Germline-derived CDR1 and CDR2 are SNHLY and FYNNEI. V gave up 6 bases and J gave up 0 bases, with 11 bases separating them. The CDR3 sequence is 14 residues long. The CDR3 region has the DNA TGTGCCAGCAGCGTAGACAGCCTGAACACTGAAGCTTTCTTT. It encodes CASSVDSLNTEAFF.

The V call is TRBV5-1, the J call TRBJ2-1, with D perhaps TRBD1 or TRBD2 (6 bases each). The germline gives CDR1 SGHRS, CDR2 YFSETQ. This CDR3 is 15 amino acids long. V was pared by 3 bases and J by 6 bases, with 16 bases between. In DNA, the CDR3 is TGCGCCAGCAGCTCGGGGGCCCTTGTCCCCAATGAGCAGTTCTTC. Protein sequence: CASSSGALVPNEQFF.

The count of this clone is one. The V call is TRBV10-3, the J call TRBJ2-7; TRBD1 is a possible D gene (5 bases). The CDR3 spans 15 residues. The V gene's germline CDR1 is ENHRY and CDR2 SYGVKD. Trimming took 1 base from V and 3 from J, leaving 13 bases between them. The CDR3 here is CAISELGAQGYEQYF. As DNA, the CDR3 is TGTGCCATCAGTGAGTTGGGCGCCCAGGGCTACGAGCAGTACTTC.

This chain uses TRBV29-1 with TRBJ1-1; D is undetermined. The germline CDR1 and CDR2 sequences are SQVTM and ANQGSEA. Trimming took 3 bases from V and 10 from J, leaving 9 bases between them. This CDR3 is built from 10 residues. CDR3 sequence (DNA): TGCAGCGTTGACAGTGTCAGAGCTTTCTTT. It specifies CSVDSVRAFF.

The chain recombines TRBV12-3 or TRBV12-4 with TRBJ1-1, with D hard to call. This CDR3 contains 13 residues. The V end was cut by 7 bases, the J end by 4 bases, with 13 bases between. The CDR3 region is CASKRRLFTEAFF. The DNA of the CDR3 is TGTGCCAGCAAACGAAGGCTCTTCACTGAAGCTTTCTTT.

The sample holds one count of this clone. V and J are TRBV18 and TRBJ2-2; no clear D gene. V shed 6 bases and J shed 4 bases, with 12 bases lying between them. This CDR3 comprises 14 residues. Germline assignment: CDR1 KGHSH and CDR2 LQKENI. For the CDR3, the DNA is TGTGCCAGCTCCGCCAGTCCGGGCACCGGGGAGCTGTTTTTT. Its protein product is CASSASPGTGELFF.

The J gene is TRBJ2-3, the V gene TRBV4-3; D may be TRBD1 (6 bases). The CDR3 sequence is 14 residues long. V dropped 4 bases and J dropped 1 base, with 9 bases sitting between them. Germline V gene data show CDR1 as LGHNA and CDR2 as YSLEER. CDR3 nucleotide sequence: TGCGCCAGCAGCCTAAGACAGGGCACAGATACGCAGTATTTT. Translated: CASSLRQGTDTQYF.

The chain employs TRBV14 and TRBJ1-5; D perhaps matches TRBD1 (6 bases). V was cut by 4 bases and J by 7 bases, with 17 bases left in between. The germline gives CDR1 SGHDN, CDR2 FVKESK. The CDR3 loop spans 15 amino acids. DNA for the CDR3: TGTGCCAGCAGCCGCGGACAGTCCCCAGGGCAGCCCCAGCATTTT. Its protein is CASSRGQSPGQPQHF.